The clone carrying this TCR beta chain was counted only a few times. These data are taken from a study of patients and donors after allogeneic stem cell transplantation. V was shortened by 7 bases and J by 3 bases, with 11 bases between the two germline ends. CDR1 and CDR2 (germline): SNHLY, FYNNEI. The CDR3 contains 13 residues. MiXCR, run by TCRdb on the RT-PCR reads, gives a single entry per CDR3 protein. This sample has about 960,000 distinct CDR3 sequences; about 20% occur once, and the top ten carry under 6.5%. The chain is built from TRBV2 and TRBJ2-3; D not resolved. The sequence came from a human donor who was either an allogeneic HSCT recipient or a stem cell or donor lymphocyte infusion donor (not recorded which). It is not recorded whose cells these are; they may come from a transplant donor. Sequencing input: blood, either unsorted or a sorted T cell fraction (not recorded which). The CDR3 coding sequence is TGTGCCAGCACGGCCTACCCGACAGATACGCAGTATTTT. Its translation: CASTAYPTDTQYF.